Presented here are 12 T cell receptor beta chains from one specimen sequenced in a study of identical twins. TCRdb independently ran MiXCR on the 5' RACE reads; one entry per CDR3 protein. This table has 690,000 or so distinct CDR3 sequences, 8% to 9% appearing once. These data are also associated with another study on yellow fever vaccine responses in identical twins.

The sample taken for sequencing was PBMCs. All receptors derive from a woman under 30 in good health.

V usage is TRBV7-9 and J usage is TRBJ1-1; no definite D call. The ends were cut back, 8 bases at V and 0 bases at J, with 10 bases in the middle. Germline values: CDR1 SEHNR, CDR2 FQNEAQ (reference sequence). This CDR3 comprises 13 residues. The chain's CDR3 is CASARDLNTEAFF. The CDR3 coding sequence is TGTGCCAGCGCTCGGGATTTGAACACTGAAGCTTTCTTT. The variable domain in full, completed from reference TRBV7-9 and TRBJ1-1, reads DTGVSQNPRHKITKRGQNVTFRCDPISEHNRLYWYRQTLGQGPEFLTYFQNEAQLEKSRLLSDRFSAERPKGSFSTLEIQRTEQGDSAMYLCASARDLNTEAFFGQGTRLTVV.

The CDR3 nucleotides read TGTGCCAGCAGCCCCTTTATGGGACTAGCGGGAGAGGTTCATGAGCAGTTCTTC. Encoded protein: CASSPFMGLAGEVHEQFF. The chain joins TRBV4-2 to TRBJ2-1; 14 nucleotides agree with TRBD2. V lost 4 bases, J lost 8 bases, and 13 bases stayed unmatched. The CDR3 loop spans 18 amino acids. Germline assignment: CDR1 LGHNA and CDR2 YNFKEQ.

This clonotype came up many times. J is TRBJ2-7 and V is TRBV20-1; D possibly uses TRBD1 or TRBD2 (5 bases each). The V gene's germline CDR1 is DFQATT and CDR2 SNEGSKA (reference sequence). Trimming left V 2 bases short and J 0 bases short, with 8 bases between. The CDR3 consists of 13 residues. CDR3 residues: CSARKGSSYEQYF. The CDR3 DNA follows: TGCAGTGCTAGAAAGGGGAGCTCCTACGAGCAGTACTTC.

This clonotype was detected only a few times. The rearrangement uses TRBV20-1 and TRBJ1-1; 7 bases line up with TRBD1. The CDR3 has 13 residues. CDR1 is DFQATT and CDR2 is SNEGSKA in the germline V gene (reference sequence). This CDR3 reads CSPTNRGGTEAFF. The CDR3 DNA sequence: TGCAGCCCAACCAACAGGGGTGGCACTGAAGCTTTCTTT.

This clonotype was recorded a few times. The V call is TRBV7-2, the J call TRBJ2-1; the match to TRBD2 covers 8 bases. In germline, CDR1 is SGHTA, CDR2 FQGNSA. CDR3 length equals 14 residues. V trimming: 5 bases; J trimming: 5 bases; junction bases outside the gene matches: 5. The DNA for the CDR3 is TGTGCCAGCAGCCCAGCGGGAGTTAACAATGAGCAGTTCTTC. This gives the protein CASSPAGVNNEQFF.

This sequence joins TRBV30 and TRBJ2-7; D is unresolved. V dropped 1 base and J dropped 1 base, with 2 bases sitting between them. Looked up from germline, CDR1 is GTSNPN and CDR2 is SVGIG (reference sequence). This CDR3 region has 11 residues. CDR3 in amino acids: CAWSGSYEQYF. CDR3 sequence (DNA): TGTGCCTGGAGTGGGTCCTACGAGCAGTACTTC.

This clonotype came up a few times. The chain couples TRBV12-3 or TRBV12-4 to TRBJ2-3; D unresolved. The CDR3 extends over 14 amino acids. Trimming took 3 bases from V and 6 from J, leaving 13 bases between them. The CDR3 reads CASSFSLQTDTQYF. In DNA, the CDR3 is TGTGCCAGCAGTTTCTCACTGCAGACCGATACGCAGTATTTT.

The sample holds a few counts of this clonotype. This chain's CDR3 is CAWTGDEEKLFF. The CDR3 region has the DNA TGTGCCTGGACAGGGGATGAAGAAAAACTGTTTTTT. V and J are TRBV30 and TRBJ1-4, with D perhaps TRBD1 (6 bases). Per germline, CDR1 GTSNPN and CDR2 SVGIG (reference sequence). V dropped 4 bases and J dropped 8 bases, with 11 bases sitting between them. This CDR3 spans 12 amino acids.

The J gene is TRBJ2-4, the V gene TRBV6-5; the match to TRBD1 covers 8 bases. J lost 6 bases, V lost 4 bases, and 5 bases had no gene match. Germline CDR1 and CDR2: MNHEY and SVGAGI. The CDR3 sequence is 14 residues long. The CDR3 DNA reads as TGTGCCAGCAGTTGGACAGGGAGGACAAACATTCAGTACTTC. This codes for CASSWTGRTNIQYF.

The chain employs TRBV29-1 and TRBJ1-2; 10 nucleotides align to TRBD1. J was trimmed by 2 bases and V by 5 bases; bases with no gene match: 2. The CDR3 sequence is 13 residues long. Germline CDR1 SQVTM, CDR2 ANQGSEA. The CDR3 region has the DNA TGCAGCGTTCAGGACAGGGGGAACTATGGCTACACCTTC. It specifies CSVQDRGNYGYTF.

This clonotype was recorded a few times. The chain has TRBV5-1 and TRBJ2-5; D is possibly TRBD2 (6 bases). Germline V gene sequence: CDR1 SGHRS, CDR2 YFSETQ. The CDR3 loop spans 15 amino acids. The V and J ends lost 7 bases and 5 bases respectively, with 21 bases between them. CDR3 DNA sequence: TGCGCCAGCCGATTGGCGGCTAGCGCCCCCGAGACCCAGTACTTC. Translated: CASRLAASAPETQYF.

This chain joins TRBV7-2 and TRBJ2-5, with 7 bases that match TRBD2. Per germline, CDR1 SGHTA and CDR2 FQGNSA. V was clipped by 3 bases and J by 7 bases; unmatched bases: 5. This CDR3 is built from 13 residues. This chain's CDR3 is CASSLVGEGTQYF. DNA for the CDR3: TGTGCCAGCAGCTTGGTGGGGGAGGGGACCCAGTACTTC.